This TCR beta chain is from a study of OX40 agonist ivuxolimab in advanced cancers. Blood draws occurred at baseline, cycle 4 day 1, and cycle 7 day 1. The CDR3 sequence is 15 residues long. Looked up from germline, CDR1 is MGHRA and CDR2 is YSYEKL. The trim removed 0 bases at V and 0 bases at J, leaving 0 bases unmatched. Libraries were prepared by immunoSEQ multiplex PCR; TCRdb keeps only in-frame clonotypes and omits some of them. The sample records tens of thousands of clones, 85% to 95% being singletons. The chain employs TRBV4-1 and TRBJ2-3; the match to TRBD2 covers 7 bases. The origin of this receptor is an adult with an advanced solid tumor such as melanoma, head and neck, liver or kidney cancer. The sample consisted of CD4+ or CD8+ T cells sorted from blood, taken in a trial of the OX40 agonist ivuxolimab. The CDR3 DNA reads as TGCGCCAGCAGCCAAGAGGGACTAAGCACAGATACGCAGTATTTT. The encoded protein is CASSQEGLSTDTQYF.